The 8 T cell receptor beta chains below were found in one sample sequenced in a study of T cells in women clearing cervical HPV infection. The repertoire was sequenced with immunoSEQ multiplex PCR; TCRdb's copy has only in-frame clones and lacks some. The sample holds under 35,000 clones. The sample consisted of blood buffy coat. The source of these receptors is a woman between 18 and 75 years old with a cervical HPV16 infection that either progressed to CIN3+ or cleared (not recorded which).

This chain's CDR3 is CASSLGQGGNIQYF. Incomplete CDR3 DNA: TGTGCCAGCAGTTTAGGACAGGGAGGAAACATT. The V and J genes are TRBV27 and TRBJ2-4, with 8 bases matching TRBD1. The CDR3 end falls 3 residues outside the read, so it is completed with the germline J gene. This CDR3 contains 14 residues. Germline assignment: CDR1 MNHEY and CDR2 SMNVEV (reference sequence). V dropped 2 bases and J dropped 6; count of bases not matched to a gene: 3.

About this clone: The germline gene is not matched at one end of the junction; a read error may be the cause. The read gets to within 3 residues of the CDR3 end, and the germline J gene fills in the rest. The chain recombines TRBV4-1 with TRBJ1-1; D may be TRBD1 (5 bases). The CDR3 sequence is 16 residues long. Germline values: CDR1 MGHRA, CDR2 YSYEKL. The CDR3 sequence: CTSSQELRGGGTEAFF. The sequenced part of the CDR3 DNA is TGCACCAGCAGCCAAGAACTGAGGGGCGGAGGAACTGAA.

To note about this clone: With the read ending 3 residues before the CDR3 end, the germline J gene is used to fill in that end. This chain joins TRBV11-2 and TRBJ1-5, with a weak D call TRBD1 (6 bases). This CDR3 spans 15 amino acids. In germline, CDR1 is SGHAT, CDR2 FQNNGV. Trimming took 2 bases from V and 2 from J, leaving 10 bases between them. The CDR3 DNA, read in part, is TGTGCCAGCAGCTTAAGGGGGTCGGGCAATCAGCCC. It translates to CASSLRGSGNQP. The full CDR3 reads CASSLRGSGNQPQHF.

The CDR3 protein is CASSSRPPPNTEAFF. The CDR3 bases that were read are TGCGCCAGCAGCTCCAGGCCACCTCCGAACACTGAA. The rearrangement joins TRBV5-1 to TRBJ1-1; D gene ambiguous. The read finishes 3 residues shy of the CDR3 end, and the germline J gene is used to complete it. V was clipped by 3 bases and J by 1 base, with 13 bases between them. This CDR3 comprises 15 residues. Per the germline V gene, CDR1 is SGHRS and CDR2 is YFSETQ. The full variable domain, in which reference TRBV5-1 and TRBJ1-1 provide the parts outside the CDR3, is KAGVTQTPRYLIKTRGQQVTLSCSPISGHRSVSWYQQTPGQGLQFLFEYFSETQRNKGNFPGRFSGRQFSNSRSEMNVSTLELGDSALYLCASSSRPPPNTEAFFGQGTRLTVV.

With respect to this clone: The DNA ends 3 residues before the CDR3 does, and the rest of the CDR3 is filled in from the germline J gene. The chain uses TRBV13 and TRBJ1-1; possibly TRBD1 for D (5 bases). Trimming removed 2 bases from V and 1 base from J, with 8 bases in between. This CDR3 is built from 14 residues. Germline lookup yields CDR1 PRHDT and CDR2 FYEKMQ (reference sequence). The sequenced part of the CDR3 DNA is TGTGCCAGCAGCTTACCAGGACAGAACACTGAA. Translation: CASSLPGQNTE. The CDR3 in its entirety is CASSLPGQNTEAFF.

Concerning this clone: The read finishes 3 residues shy of the CDR3 end, and the germline J gene is used to complete it. The chain uses TRBV19 and TRBJ2-5, with TRBD2 matching 8 bases. The CDR3 covers 13 residues. Germline V lookup: CDR1 LNHDA, CDR2 SQIVND (reference sequence). V dropped 5 bases and J dropped 5; count of bases not matched to a gene: 4. The DNA read from the CDR3 is TGTGCCAGTAGTTCGGGGGGGCGTGAGACC. Protein: CASSSGGRET. The full CDR3 sequence reads CASSSGGRETQYF.

Notes on this clone: The read gets to within 3 residues of the CDR3 end, and the germline J gene fills in the rest. The rearrangement uses TRBV2 and TRBJ2-1; TRBD2 aligns across 11 bases. The germline V gene has CDR1 SNHLY and CDR2 FYNNEI. The trim removed 1 base at V and 4 bases at J, leaving 0 bases unmatched. CDR3 length: 15 residues. The part of the CDR3 DNA that was read is TGTGCCAGCAGTGAAGGACTAGCGGGGTACAATGAG. Translated, it gives CASSEGLAGYNE. The full CDR3 protein reads CASSEGLAGYNEQFF. The variable domain in full, with the rest retrieved from reference TRBV2 and TRBJ2-1, is EPEVTQTPSHQVTQMGQEVILRCVPISNHLYFYWYRQILGQKVEFLVSFYNNEISEKSEIFDDQFSVERPDGSNFTLKIRSTKLEDSAMYFCASSEGLAGYNEQFFGPGTRLTVL.

On this clone itself: The observed sequence ends 3 residues before the CDR3 terminus, with the missing tail filled in from the germline J gene. This chain connects TRBV15 to TRBJ1-5, with a weak D call TRBD1 (5 bases). The germline V and J ends were trimmed by 2 bases and 1 base, with 9 bases remaining between them. The length of the CDR3 is 15 residues. Germline V gives CDR1 LNHNV, CDR2 YYDKDF (reference sequence). The CDR3 spells CATSRHGGSNQPQHF. The covered CDR3 bases are TGTGCCACCAGCAGACACGGGGGGAGCAATCAGCCC.